These T cell receptor beta chains were read from a single sample in a study of shared clonotypes between healthy human individuals. Measured with immunoSEQ multiplex PCR; TCRdb has only the in-frame clones, and not every one. Among approximately 2,200,000 clones listed, 85% to 95% were seen once. Sample: naive CD8+ T cells from PBMCs. These receptors were collected from a man aged 18 to 29 in good health. Some clones in this sample may be carry-over from other donors' samples. Each CDR3 is given with its conserved first and last residue. The order of the fields is D gene, clone size, V gene, J gene, CDR3 protein, CDR3 DNA. A D gene is named only where the DNA matches it firmly. The size of a clone is reported for some rows only, either as once, few or many, or as a class for expanded clones.

>TRBD2|NA|TRBV7-8|TRBJ2-7
CASSLGVAGGPYEQYF
TGTGCCAGCAGCTTAGGGGTAGCGGGAGGCCCCTACGAGCAGTACTTC
>NA|NA|TRBV7-8|TRBJ2-7
CASSLGVSLAYEQYF
TGTGCCAGCAGCTTAGGGGTCAGCCTAGCCTACGAGCAGTACTTC
>TRBD1|NA|TRBV28|TRBJ1-2
CASSLGYQGALNYGYTF
TGTGCCAGCAGTTTAGGCTACCAGGGGGCACTTAACTATGGCTACACCTTC
>TRBD2|NA|TRBV5-1|TRBJ2-1
CASSLTGLAARSEQFF
TGCGCCAGCAGCTTGACGGGACTAGCGGCCCGCAGTGAGCAGTTCTTC
>TRBD2|once|TRBV28|TRBJ2-7
CASSYGLAGSYEQYF
TGTGCCAGCAGTTACGGACTAGCGGGAAGCTACGAGCAGTACTTC
>TRBD2|NA|TRBV7-3|TRBJ2-1
CASSLLAGPYNEQFF
TGTGCCAGCAGCTTGCTAGCGGGCCCCTACAATGAGCAGTTCTTC
>NA|NA|TRBV27|TRBJ1-3
CASASRTGGGNTIYF
TGTGCCAGTGCTTCAAGGACGGGGGGAGGAAACACCATATATTTT
>TRBD1|NA|TRBV29-1|TRBJ2-7
CSVEDRGQSYEQYF
TGCAGCGTTGAGGACAGGGGGCAGTCCTACGAGCAGTACTTC
>TRBD1|NA|TRBV28|TRBJ2-6
CASSSYRTGASSGANVLTF
TGTGCCAGCAGTTCCTATAGGACAGGGGCCTCCTCTGGGGCCAACGTCCTGACTTTC
>TRBD1|NA|TRBV19|TRBJ1-5
CASSIYGGGLNQPQHF
TGTGCCAGTAGTATTTATGGAGGGGGCCTGAATCAGCCCCAGCATTTT
>NA|NA|TRBV5-1|TRBJ1-1
CASSPRGGREGTEAFF
TGCGCCAGCAGCCCGAGGGGGGGGCGAGAGGGCACTGAAGCTTTCTTT
>NA|NA|TRBV19|TRBJ2-5
CASSIRTAAQETQYF
TGTGCCAGTAGTATTCGGACAGCAGCTCAAGAGACCCAGTACTTC
>NA|NA|TRBV27|TRBJ2-7
CASSLGLGYEQYF
TGTGCCAGCAGTTTAGGTCTGGGCTACGAGCAGTACTTC
>NA|NA|TRBV4-3|TRBJ2-7
CASSQGLLASVYYEQYF
TGCGCCAGCAGCCAAGGGTTATTGGCAAGCGTTTACTACGAGCAGTACTTC
>NA|NA|TRBV30|TRBJ1-5
CAWSVADDQPQHF
TGTGCCTGGAGTGTGGCAGACGATCAGCCCCAGCATTTT
>NA|NA|TRBV5-1|TRBJ2-7
CASSFAGRPLDNTYEQYF
TGCGCCAGCAGCTTTGCGGGCCGACCATTGGACAATACCTACGAGCAGTACTTC
>TRBD1|NA|TRBV6-1|TRBJ2-3
CASSARDRVTDTQYF
TGTGCCAGCAGTGCCCGGGACAGGGTCACAGATACGCAGTATTTT
>NA|few|TRBV14|TRBJ1-1
CASSRIKAFF
TGTGCCAGCAGCCGTATAAAGGCTTTCTTT